Below are 32 T cell receptor beta chains sequenced from a single sample in a study of blood T cell repertoires in COVID-19. Clones were sequenced by immunoSEQ multiplex PCR, and TCRdb holds only the in-frame ones, with some missing. The table has 210,000 or so clones, 80% to 90% seen once. Input material: peripheral blood. The receptors stem from a man under 40 with COVID-19, enrolled during active disease.

Here the CDR3 DNA reads TGTGCCAGCAGTGTGCGGGACAGGGTCACCGGGGAGCTGTTTTTT. This encodes CASSVRDRVTGELFF. This chain connects TRBV2 to TRBJ2-2; TRBD1 agrees at 9 bases. The length of the CDR3 is 15 residues. Per germline, CDR1 SNHLY and CDR2 FYNNEI. V shed 4 bases and J 4 bases; nucleotides not matched to a gene: 4.

The chain recombines TRBV27 with TRBJ1-5, with 9 positions matching TRBD1. This CDR3 contains 16 residues. V shed 5 bases and J 5 bases; nucleotides not matched to a gene: 10. CDR1 MNHEY and CDR2 SMNVEV come from the germline V gene (reference sequence). In DNA form, the CDR3 reads TGTGCCAGCAGTCCTGGGTCAGGACAGGGGCATCAGCCCCAGCATTTT. It encodes CASSPGSGQGHQPQHF.

This chain links TRBV7-9 with TRBJ1-2, with a possible D match to TRBD1 (5 bases). Germline values: CDR1 SEHNR, CDR2 FQNEAQ (reference sequence). Trimming took off 3 bases at V and 4 bases at J, with 9 bases between the two ends. The CDR3 is 13 amino acids. CDR3 in DNA: TGTGCCAGCAGCTTCGTGACAGCCTATGGCTACACCTTC. This encodes CASSFVTAYGYTF.

A word on this clone: The CDR3 does not end in the conserved phenylalanine or tryptophan, so this is likely a read error. No DNA is shown, since the ends of the CDR3 on it are uncertain; the CDR3 is the one TCRdb lists. The V call is TRBV2, the J call TRBJ1-1; no DNA check was done on the table's D call, TRBD1. Looked up from germline, CDR1 is SNHLY and CDR2 is FYNNEI. The CDR3 comprises 12 residues, both ends counted. CDR3 in amino acids: CASSLTDRGLFL.

V usage is TRBV6-5 and J usage is TRBJ2-7; tentatively, D is TRBD1 (6 bases). CDR3 length equals 15 residues. Germline V gives CDR1 MNHEY, CDR2 SVGAGI. Trimming left V 7 bases short and J 2 bases short, with 18 bases between. This chain's CDR3 is CASTALTGPPYEQYF. The DNA of the CDR3 is TGTGCCAGCACCGCCTTAACAGGGCCCCCCTACGAGCAGTACTTC.

The chain combines TRBV30 with TRBJ1-2; TRBD1 matches at 9 bases. This CDR3 contains 14 residues. After removal of 5 bases from V and 5 bases from J, the junction contained 9 bases not matched to a gene. Germline V CDR1 and CDR2: GTSNPN, SVGIG (reference sequence). This CDR3 is CAWYLDRGFYGYTF. The CDR3 nucleotides are TGTGCCTGGTATCTGGACAGGGGTTTTTATGGCTACACCTTC.

This chain joins TRBV18 and TRBJ2-1; D remains unclear. The V end was cut by 0 bases, the J end by 1 base, with 10 bases between. The length of the CDR3 is 16 residues. Germline V CDR1 and CDR2: KGHSH, LQKENI. CDR3 sequence (DNA): TGTGCCAGCTCACCACCACGATTTCAGTCCTACAATGAGCAGTTCTTC. Its translation is CASSPPRFQSYNEQFF.

The chain carries TRBV11-1 and TRBJ1-1; D perhaps matches TRBD1 (5 bases). V was shortened by 2 bases and J by 6 bases, with 16 bases between the two germline ends. Per the germline V gene, CDR1 is SGHAT and CDR2 is FQDESV (reference sequence). The CDR3 has 15 amino acids. The CDR3 bases are TGTGCCAGCAGCTTAAGGCGAGGAGCGGGGGCTGAAGCTTTCTTT. Amino acid sequence: CASSLRRGAGAEAFF. The full variable domain, in which reference TRBV11-1 and TRBJ1-1 provide the parts outside the CDR3, is EAEVAQSPRYKITEKSQAVAFWCDPISGHATLYWYRQILGQGPELLVQFQDESVVDDSQLPKDRFSAERLKGVDSTLKIQPAELGDSAMYLCASSLRRGAGAEAFFGQGTRLTVV.

This chain uses TRBV24-1 with TRBJ1-2; 7 nucleotides align to TRBD1. This CDR3 region has 14 residues. V gave up 3 bases and J gave up 7 bases; unmatched junction bases: 7. Germline V gives CDR1 KGHDR, CDR2 SFDVKD. CDR3: CATSDTGQVGGYTF. The CDR3 DNA follows: TGTGCCACCAGTGATACCGGACAGGTAGGTGGCTACACCTTC.

The genes are TRBV7-9 and TRBJ2-2, with TRBD1 as a possible D gene (6 bases). Germline V gene lookup returns CDR1 SEHNR and CDR2 FQNEAQ (reference sequence). Between the trimmed V and J ends, which lost 3 bases and 6 bases, there was a span of 11 bases. The CDR3 covers 14 residues. The CDR3 sequence: CASSFSGVAGELFF. CDR3 DNA sequence: TGTGCCAGCAGCTTTTCAGGGGTCGCCGGGGAGCTGTTTTTT.

CDR3 DNA: TGTGCCAGCAGCCAAGTATCCGGGACTAGCGGTCGCACAGATACGCAGTATTTT. As protein: CASSQVSGTSGRTDTQYF. This chain joins TRBV3-1 (or the pseudogene TRBV3-2) and TRBJ2-3, with 11 positions matching TRBD2. The CDR3 extends over 18 amino acids. CDR1 and CDR2 from the germline V gene are LGHDT and YNNKEL (reference sequence). V shed 1 base and J 1 base; nucleotides not matched to a gene: 7.

The chain is built from TRBV27 and TRBJ2-3; 12 nucleotides match TRBD2. Trimming removed 4 bases from V and 4 bases from J; junction bases left unmatched: 12. The CDR3 spans 18 residues. Germline V CDR1 and CDR2: MNHEY, SMNVEV (reference sequence). In DNA form, the CDR3 reads TGTGCCAGCAGTTCTGATCTCCTAGCGGGAGGGCCAGCAGATACGCAGTATTTT. Its protein is CASSSDLLAGGPADTQYF.

This clone has only one observation. This rearrangement joins TRBV5-1 to TRBJ1-1, with D hard to call. The germline CDR1 and CDR2 sequences are SGHRS and YFSETQ. CDR3 size: 16 residues. The ends were cut back, 6 bases at V and 4 bases at J, with 22 bases in the middle. The CDR3: CASTKLRDGGGTEAFF. The CDR3 nucleotides read TGCGCCAGCACCAAACTAAGAGACGGCGGCGGCACTGAAGCTTTCTTT.

The V and J genes are TRBV15 and TRBJ2-7; D is possibly TRBD1 (5 bases). Between the trimmed V and J ends, which lost 0 bases and 3 bases, there was a span of 9 bases. The CDR3 covers 14 residues. Germline values: CDR1 LNHNV, CDR2 YYDKDF (reference sequence). The chain's CDR3 is CATSRDRQNYEQYF. CDR3 in DNA: TGTGCCACCAGCAGAGATCGACAGAACTACGAGCAGTACTTC.

The V call is TRBV27, the J call TRBJ1-2, with TRBD1 as a possible D gene (5 bases). Germline CDR1 reads MNHEY; CDR2 reads SMNVEV (reference sequence). Trimming removed 0 bases from V and 2 bases from J, with 7 bases in between. CDR3 length equals 14 residues. The CDR3 DNA sequence: TGTGCCAGCAGTTTATCGCGGGGGAACTATGGCTACACCTTC. Encoded protein: CASSLSRGNYGYTF.

The J gene is TRBJ2-7, the V gene TRBV6-6; the D gene is possibly TRBD2 (7 bases). This CDR3 has 14 residues. V lost 2 bases to trimming and J lost 4 bases, with 12 bases between them. Germline lookup yields CDR1 MNHNY and CDR2 SVGAGI (reference sequence). The CDR3 is CASSYGGGHYEQYF. The CDR3 DNA reads as TGTGCCAGCAGTTACGGGGGGGGCCATTACGAGCAGTACTTC.

The genes are TRBV6-5 and TRBJ2-7, with TRBD2 identical over 7 bases. CDR3 size: 16 residues. The V gene's germline CDR1 is MNHEY and CDR2 SVGAGI. The V segment lost 0 bases and the J segment 3 bases; nucleotides outside the gene matches: 8. The CDR3 DNA reads as TGTGCCAGCAGTTACTCACGGACTAGTAACCACTACGAGCAGTACTTC. Translation: CASSYSRTSNHYEQYF.

The V and J genes are TRBV13 and TRBJ1-1, with D unclear. This CDR3 comprises 13 residues. CDR1 and CDR2 from the germline V gene are PRHDT and FYEKMQ (reference sequence). Trimming removed 1 base from V and 8 bases from J, with 11 bases in between. The DNA for the CDR3 is TGTGCCAGCAGCTTAGAAGGCCGGAGGGAAGCTTTCTTT. Encoded protein: CASSLEGRREAFF.

This clone was counted between two and nine times. This chain uses TRBV6-2 or TRBV6-3 with TRBJ1-6; TRBD1 is a possible D gene (6 bases). Germline CDR1 and CDR2: MNHEY and SVGEGT. The V gene lost 2 bases and the J gene lost 7 bases, with 9 bases spanning the gap. This CDR3 has 14 residues. CDR3: CASSYVDRNSPLHF. The CDR3, as DNA: TGTGCCAGCAGTTACGTGGACAGAAATTCACCCCTCCACTTT.

The chain couples TRBV5-1 to TRBJ1-1, with no clear D. Germline CDR1 SGHRS, CDR2 YFSETQ. Trimming pared 0 bases from V and 5 bases from J, leaving 11 bases between. The CDR3 spans 14 residues. The CDR3 spells CASSLGEEGTEAFF. The CDR3 DNA reads as TGCGCCAGCAGCTTGGGGGAGGAGGGTACTGAAGCTTTCTTT.

The CDR3 reads CASSFYPPSGYGYTF. DNA of the CDR3: TGTGCCAGCAGCTTCTATCCACCGAGCGGCTATGGCTACACCTTC. This chain joins TRBV7-6 and TRBJ1-2, with D uncertain. The germline V gene has CDR1 SGHVS and CDR2 FNYEAQ. The CDR3 length is 15 residues. Trimming pared 3 bases from V and 4 bases from J, leaving 15 bases between.

This chain joins TRBV24-1 and TRBJ1-6; D may be TRBD1 (5 bases). Looked up from germline, CDR1 is KGHDR and CDR2 is SFDVKD. V gave up 4 bases and J gave up 9 bases, with 9 bases separating them. The CDR3 is 13 residues long. The CDR3 protein is CATSERDRSPLHF. The CDR3 bases are TGTGCCACCAGTGAGCGGGACCGTTCACCCCTCCACTTT.

The genes are TRBV3-1 (or the pseudogene TRBV3-2) and TRBJ1-5; D call uncertain. The CDR3 sequence is 16 residues long. In germline, CDR1 is LGHDT, CDR2 YNNKEL (reference sequence). Trimming cost V 1 base and J 3 bases, with 13 bases left between them. The CDR3 DNA is TGTGCCAGCAGCCAAGGAACACCGATCACCAATCAGCCCCAGCATTTT. It is translated as CASSQGTPITNQPQHF.

This clone appeared once. This sequence joins TRBV4-1 and TRBJ2-7; D perhaps matches TRBD1 (5 bases). CDR3 length: 13 amino acids. Germline V gene data show CDR1 as MGHRA and CDR2 as YSYEKL. V lost 1 base and J 9 bases, leaving 13 bases between the germline ends. CDR3 loop: CASSQGQGPRQYF. CDR3 nucleotide sequence: TGCGCCAGCAGCCAAGGTCAGGGCCCCCGGCAGTACTTC.

This chain uses TRBV18 with TRBJ2-5; 9 positions agree with TRBD1. The CDR3 is 15 amino acids. Germline V lookup: CDR1 KGHSH, CDR2 LQKENI. Germline trimming cut 6 bases from V and 5 bases from J; bases unmatched to any gene: 10. CDR3 sequence: CASSPTTGGEETQYF. CDR3 nucleotide sequence: TGTGCCAGCTCCCCCACCACAGGGGGCGAGGAGACCCAGTACTTC. The full variable domain, completed using reference TRBV18 and TRBJ2-5, is NAGVMQNPRHLVRRRGQEARLRCSPMKGHSHVYWYRQLPEEGLKFMVYLQKENIIDESGMPKERFSAEFPKEGPSILRIQQVVRGDSAAYFCASSPTTGGEETQYFGPGTRLLVL.

CDR3 nucleotide sequence: TGTGCCAGCAGCCAGGACAGGGTGCAAGGCTACACCTTC. Amino acids: CASSQDRVQGYTF. The chain uses TRBV3-1 (or the pseudogene TRBV3-2) and TRBJ1-2; 8 bases agree with TRBD1. The length of the CDR3 is 13 residues. V was clipped by 3 bases and J by 8 bases; unmatched bases: 5. The germline V gene encodes CDR1 LGHDT and CDR2 YNNKEL (reference sequence).

The chain carries TRBV3-1 (or the pseudogene TRBV3-2) and TRBJ2-3; D unclear. V was trimmed by 3 bases and J by 0 bases, leaving 4 bases between them. Germline V gene lookup returns CDR1 LGHDT and CDR2 YNNKEL (reference sequence). The CDR3 totals 13 residues. CDR3 sequence (DNA): TGTGCCAGCAGCCAGCAGAGCACAGATACGCAGTATTTT. Translating gives CASSQQSTDTQYF.

The rearrangement joins TRBV27 to TRBJ2-1; possible D gene TRBD1, 6 bases. The V gene's germline CDR1 is MNHEY and CDR2 SMNVEV (reference sequence). The CDR3 contains 15 residues. V gave up 6 bases and J gave up 2 bases, with 14 bases separating them. As DNA, the CDR3 is TGTGCCAGCAGCTACCCCGGGACAACCTACAATGAGCAGTTCTTC. Amino acid sequence: CASSYPGTTYNEQFF.

This rearrangement joins TRBV28 to TRBJ1-5, with a weak D call TRBD1 (6 bases). This CDR3 spans 12 amino acids. V gave up 5 bases and J gave up 12 bases, with 14 bases separating them. CDR1 is MDHEN, CDR2 SYDVKM, per germline. CDR3 residues: CASSLRDIHQHF. The CDR3 DNA is TGTGCCAGCAGTCTCCGGGACATCCACCAGCATTTT.

This chain links TRBV28 with TRBJ2-7, with a tentative D call TRBD2 (6 bases). Germline V CDR1 and CDR2: MDHEN, SYDVKM. The CDR3 runs to 16 residues. V lost 7 bases, J lost 7 bases, and 26 bases lay in between. CDR3 sequence: CASKETGLAGRREQYF. The DNA for the CDR3 is TGTGCCAGCAAGGAGACGGGGCTTGCGGGGCGGAGAGAGCAGTACTTC.

The chain couples TRBV2 to TRBJ1-4; TRBD1 matches 8 bases. CDR3 length: 14 residues. CDR1 and CDR2 from the germline V gene are SNHLY and FYNNEI. Germline trimming cut 7 bases from V and 7 bases from J; bases unmatched to any gene: 8. In DNA, the CDR3 is TGTGCCAGCACCTGGACAGGGACTTCTGAAAAACTGTTTTTT. This codes for CASTWTGTSEKLFF.

This chain uses TRBV27 with TRBJ2-1; 7 bases fit TRBD1. This CDR3 comprises 13 residues. V dropped 4 bases and J dropped 10; count of bases not matched to a gene: 7. CDR1 MNHEY and CDR2 SMNVEV come from the germline V gene (reference sequence). CDR3 region: CASSYNRGDEQFF. The CDR3 coding sequence is TGTGCCAGCAGTTATAACAGGGGCGACGAGCAGTTCTTC.